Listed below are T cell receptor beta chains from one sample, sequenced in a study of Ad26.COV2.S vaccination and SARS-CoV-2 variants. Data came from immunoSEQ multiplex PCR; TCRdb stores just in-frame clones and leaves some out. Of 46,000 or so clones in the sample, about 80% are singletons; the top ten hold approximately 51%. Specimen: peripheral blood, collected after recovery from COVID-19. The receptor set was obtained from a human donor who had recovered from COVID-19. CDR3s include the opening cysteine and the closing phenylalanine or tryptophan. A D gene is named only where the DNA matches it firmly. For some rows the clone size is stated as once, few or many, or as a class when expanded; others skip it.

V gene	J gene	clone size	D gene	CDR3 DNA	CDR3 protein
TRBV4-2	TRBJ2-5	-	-	TGTGCCAGCAGCCAAGGGACTCCGGGATGGGTGGAGACCCAGTACTTC	CASSQGTPGWVETQYF
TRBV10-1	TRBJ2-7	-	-	TGCGCCAGCAGTGAGTCGTACGTATACTACGAGCAGTACTTC	CASSESYVYYEQYF
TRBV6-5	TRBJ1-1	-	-	TGTGCCAGCAGCCTACAGACCTTGAACACTGAAGCTTTCTTT	CASSLQTLNTEAFF
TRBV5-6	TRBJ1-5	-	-	TGTGCCAGCAGCTTGGCCCCAGGTTGGCAGCCCCAGCATTTT	CASSLAPGWQPQHF
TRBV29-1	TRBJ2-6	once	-	TGCAGCGTTGAAATAGTGGAGATGGGGGCCAACGTCCTGACTTTC	CSVEIVEMGANVLTF
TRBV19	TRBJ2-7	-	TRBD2	TGTGCCAGCCGACTAGAACGGACTAGCGGGATCTACGAGCAGTACTTC	CASRLERTSGIYEQYF
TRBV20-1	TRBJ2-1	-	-	TGCAGTGCTACGAATTCTGGGAGGACGATCTTC	CSATNSGRTIF
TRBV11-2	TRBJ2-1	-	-	TGTGCCAGCAGCCTAGGATTTTACAATGAGCAGTTCTTC	CASSLGFYNEQFF
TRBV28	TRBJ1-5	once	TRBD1	TGTGCCAGCAGTCAGGGGGGAAGCAATCAGCCCCAGCATTTT	CASSQGGSNQPQHF
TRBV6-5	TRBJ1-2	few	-	TGTGTCAGCGGAGTGGACTATGGCTACACCTTC	CVSGVDYGYTF
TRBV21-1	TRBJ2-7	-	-	TGTGCCAGCAGCAAAGGCGGGGGGACTAGCGGGAGAATTCCTTTCGGGTACGAGCAGTACTTC	CASSKGGGTSGRIPFGYEQYF
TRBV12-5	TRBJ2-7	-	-	TGTGCTAGCCGGGGAACTATTGTCCACGAGCAGTACTTC	CASRGTIVHEQYF
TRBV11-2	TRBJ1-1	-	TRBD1	TGTGCCAGCAGCTTAGGACCAGGGGGGAACACTGAAGCTTTCTTT	CASSLGPGGNTEAFF
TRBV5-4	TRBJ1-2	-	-	TGTGCCAGCAGCACCGACAGGACTAACTATGGCTACACCTTC	CASSTDRTNYGYTF
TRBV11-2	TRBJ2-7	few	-	TGTGCCAGCAGCGCAATCCGGGGCCCAACCTACGAGCAGTACTTC	CASSAIRGPTYEQYF
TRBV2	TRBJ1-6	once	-	TGTGCCAGCGTGGGGGGGGGAAATCCGCCGTTTTGGAATTCACCCCTCCACTTT	CASVGGGNPPFWNSPLHF
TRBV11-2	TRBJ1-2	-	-	TGTGCCAGCAGCTTAGTAGGAGGGCGGAAGGGTGGCTACACCTTC	CASSLVGGRKGGYTF
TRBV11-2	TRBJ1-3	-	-	TGTGCCAGCAGCCCCGCCGGGAGCTCTGGAAACACCATATATTTT	CASSPAGSSGNTIYF
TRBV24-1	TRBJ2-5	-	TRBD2	TGTGCCACCATGGGGAGGGCCCGGGAGACCCAGTACTTC	CATMGRARETQYF
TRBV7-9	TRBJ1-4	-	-	TGTGCCAGCAGCTTTGGTTCGTCTCACCCTTCGAGGGAAAAACTGTTTTTT	CASSFGSSHPSREKLFF
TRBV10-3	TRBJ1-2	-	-	TGTGCCATCCGGTTCGACAGATCGGGAGGCTACACCTTC	CAIRFDRSGGYTF
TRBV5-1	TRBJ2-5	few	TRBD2	TGCGCCAGCAGCTTTGGGACTAGCGGGAGTAGGGGCCAAGAGACCCAGTACTTC	CASSFGTSGSRGQETQYF
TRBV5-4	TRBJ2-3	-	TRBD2	TGTGCCAGCAGCCGATCGGGGGGGGGCAAAGATACGCAGTATTTT	CASSRSGGGKDTQYF
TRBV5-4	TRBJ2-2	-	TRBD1	TGTGCCAGCAGCTTCCGGACAGGGGAAACCGGGGAGCTGTTTTTT	CASSFRTGETGELFF
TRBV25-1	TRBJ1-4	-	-	TGTGCCAGCAGCTCACAGCAGAATGAAAAACTGTTTTTT	CASSSQQNEKLFF
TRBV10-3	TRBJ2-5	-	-	TGTGCCATCGCCCGGTTAGGGGAAGAGACCCAGTACTTC	CAIARLGEETQYF
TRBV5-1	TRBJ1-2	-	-	TGCGCCAGCAGCTATGGCCAGCGGGGGGGCTACACCTTC	CASSYGQRGGYTF
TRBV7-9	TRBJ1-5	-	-	TGTGCCAGCAGCTCCTCGGGGAACCAGCCCCAGCATTTT	CASSSSGNQPQHF